The 14 T cell receptor beta chains in this list originate from one sample, sequenced in a study of OX40 agonist ivuxolimab in advanced cancers. Libraries were prepared by immunoSEQ multiplex PCR; TCRdb keeps only in-frame clonotypes and omits some of them. The sample has tens of thousands of clones; roughly nine tenths are singletons. Sequencing was performed on CD4+ or CD8+ T cells sorted from blood, taken in a trial of the OX40 agonist ivuxolimab. Receptors originate from an adult with an advanced solid tumor such as melanoma, head and neck, liver or kidney cancer.

Details on this clone: This specimen includes other DNA sequences encoding the same CDR3. This chain links TRBV30 with TRBJ1-2, with no clear D. The CDR3 loop spans 13 amino acids. V was cut by 0 bases and J by 4 bases, with 9 bases left in between. The germline V gene has CDR1 GTSNPN and CDR2 SVGIG (reference sequence). The DNA of the CDR3 is TGTGCCTGGAGTGTAAAGGGAAGCTATGGCTACACCTTC. It specifies CAWSVKGSYGYTF.

This clone was recorded only once. The chain couples TRBV6-1 to TRBJ2-1, with D maybe TRBD1 (5 bases). Trimming removed 2 bases from V and 0 bases from J, with 14 bases in between. The germline V gene encodes CDR1 MNHNS and CDR2 SASEGT. The CDR3 totals 17 residues. This chain's CDR3 is CASSERGRQSSYNEQFF. CDR3 nucleotide sequence: TGTGCCAGCAGTGAACGTGGCAGACAGAGCTCCTACAATGAGCAGTTCTTC.

The V and J genes are TRBV5-5 and TRBJ2-5; 7 bases are shared with TRBD1. Germline V gene data show CDR1 as SGHKS and CDR2 as YYEKEE (reference sequence). The CDR3 has 16 amino acids. V trimming: 3 bases; J trimming: 3 bases; junction bases outside the gene matches: 11. DNA for the CDR3: TGTGCCAGCAGCTCACAGGGGCGCCCTCGAGAAGAGACCCAGTACTTC. It encodes CASSSQGRPREETQYF. Full variable domain (rest looked up from reference TRBV5-5 and TRBJ2-5): DAGVTQSPTHLIKTRGQQVTLRCSPISGHKSVSWYQQVLGQGPQFIFQYYEKEERGRGNFPDRFSARQFPNYSSELNVNALLLGDSALYLCASSSQGRPREETQYFGPGTRLLVL.

This clone was counted between two and nine times. The V and J genes are TRBV27 and TRBJ2-3; D not certain. V dropped 3 bases and J dropped 2 bases, with 9 bases sitting between them. The V gene's germline CDR1 is MNHEY and CDR2 SMNVEV (reference sequence). The CDR3 sequence is 14 residues long. CDR3 sequence: CASSFGRNTDTQYF. DNA for the CDR3: TGTGCCAGCAGTTTTGGCAGGAACACAGATACGCAGTATTTT.

The rearrangement uses TRBV2 and TRBJ1-2, with unresolved D. Germline V lookup: CDR1 SNHLY, CDR2 FYNNEI. The V end lost 5 bases, the J end lost 4 bases, and 8 bases lay between the germline ends. This CDR3 region has 12 residues. CDR3 protein: CASSLGLYGYTF. Written as DNA, the CDR3 is TGTGCCAGCAGTCTAGGACTCTATGGCTACACCTTC.

The chain has TRBV19 and TRBJ1-5; no firm D call. Germline values: CDR1 LNHDA, CDR2 SQIVND (reference sequence). The CDR3 runs to 10 residues. V dropped 7 bases and J dropped 12 bases, with 10 bases sitting between them. CDR3 in amino acids: CASTGERQHF. The CDR3 DNA follows: TGTGCCAGTACCGGGGAGCGCCAGCATTTT.

The rearrangement links TRBV18 to TRBJ1-4; 7 bases agree with TRBD1. Germline lookup yields CDR1 KGHSH and CDR2 LQKENI. V was pared by 2 bases and J by 4 bases, with 13 bases of the junction left unmatched. The CDR3 has 18 amino acids. The CDR3 DNA follows: TGTGCCAGCTCACCAACGGCAGGGGGATTTTATGGTAATGAAAAACTGTTTTTT. Its translation is CASSPTAGGFYGNEKLFF.

V usage is TRBV5-5 and J usage is TRBJ1-2, with D possibly TRBD1 on 6 matching bases. CDR3 size: 14 residues. Trimming took off 6 bases at V and 0 bases at J, with 12 bases between the two ends. Germline lookup yields CDR1 SGHKS and CDR2 YYEKEE (reference sequence). The CDR3 DNA sequence: TGTGCCAGCAACCGCAGGGGTTCTAACTATGGCTACACCTTC. This codes for CASNRRGSNYGYTF.

This chain connects TRBV5-1 to TRBJ1-1; no firm D call. The CDR3 sequence is 15 residues long. CDR1 is SGHRS, CDR2 YFSETQ, per germline. Trimming left V 1 base short and J 4 bases short, with 14 bases between. This CDR3 reads CASSLFQAQSTEAFF. In DNA form, the CDR3 reads TGCGCCAGCAGCTTGTTTCAGGCACAGAGCACTGAAGCTTTCTTT. Looking up the rest from reference TRBV5-1 and TRBJ1-1 gives the full variable domain: KAGVTQTPRYLIKTRGQQVTLSCSPISGHRSVSWYQQTPGQGLQFLFEYFSETQRNKGNFPGRFSGRQFSNSRSEMNVSTLELGDSALYLCASSLFQAQSTEAFFGQGTRLTVV.

The chain links TRBV11-2 to TRBJ2-6; no firm D call. This CDR3 comprises 15 residues. Trimming took off 1 base at V and 4 bases at J, with 8 bases between the two ends. Germline V CDR1 and CDR2: SGHAT, FQNNGV. This chain's CDR3 is CASSLVPSGANVLTF. CDR3 nucleotide sequence: TGTGCCAGCAGCTTAGTCCCCTCCGGGGCCAACGTCCTGACTTTC. The whole variable domain, remainder taken from reference TRBV11-2 and TRBJ2-6, is EAGVAQSPRYKIIEKRQSVAFWCNPISGHATLYWYQQILGQGPKLLIQFQNNGVVDDSQLPKDRFSAERLKGVDSTLKIQPAKLEDSAVYLCASSLVPSGANVLTFGAGSRLTVL.

V is TRBV27 and J is TRBJ2-3; 8 nucleotides match TRBD2. Trimming cost V 8 bases and J 4 bases; bases outside gene matches: 11. The CDR3 sequence is 15 residues long. Germline V gives CDR1 MNHEY, CDR2 SMNVEV (reference sequence). CDR3 sequence: CASPAGTRGADTQYF. The CDR3 bases are TGTGCCAGCCCCGCCGGGACTAGAGGGGCAGATACGCAGTATTTT.

The chain is built from TRBV19 and TRBJ2-5; D is undetermined. Germline V gene lookup returns CDR1 LNHDA and CDR2 SQIVND (reference sequence). Trimming removed 3 bases from V and 2 bases from J, with 10 bases in between. The CDR3 runs 14 residues. The CDR3 reads CASSIEDGQETQYF. The CDR3, as DNA: TGTGCCAGTAGTATTGAGGACGGACAAGAGACCCAGTACTTC.

The chain employs TRBV6-5 and TRBJ1-2, with a tentative D call TRBD1 (5 bases). Per germline, CDR1 MNHEY and CDR2 SVGAGI. V was cut by 6 bases and J by 4 bases, with 18 bases left in between. The CDR3 length is 15 residues. The CDR3 here is CASSPDWGMSYGYTF. The CDR3 nucleotides read TGTGCCAGCAGCCCCGATTGGGGGATGTCCTATGGCTACACCTTC.

This clone was picked up one time. The junction departs from the called germline gene at one end, perhaps through a read error. The chain has TRBV5-1 and TRBJ2-1; D is possibly TRBD1 (5 bases). The CDR3 is made up of 11 amino acids. Germline assignment: CDR1 SGHRS and CDR2 YFSETQ. The CDR3 sequence is CASSTDWRQIF. The CDR3 DNA reads TGCGCCAGCAGCACCGATTGGCGACAGATCTTC.